One T cell receptor beta chain is described in this entry. Antigen unknown. CD45RO-negative cells were positively selected for CCR7, leaving out terminally differentiated effector memory CD45RA+ cells. Healthy adults negative for HIV, lacking recent acute infections or vaccinations, served as donors. Generated by immunoSEQ multiplex PCR, the TCRdb table keeps only in-frame clones and is missing some. The profile shows around 2.1 million clones, 85% to 95% of them singletons. Germline loops: CDR1 MNHEY, CDR2 SMNVEV (reference sequence). This CDR3 has 12 amino acids. The V gene lost 8 bases and the J gene lost 3 bases, with 11 bases spanning the gap. This entry is derived from a study of shared clonotypes between healthy human individuals. Across the study: Per donor, CD8 memory used one plate, CD8 naive used two, CD4 memory used three and CD4 naive used three. The study, taken as a whole, reports: There were few donors, and this limited the genetic and exposure-history diversity represented.

The sequencing sample was made of naive CD8+ T cells from PBMCs. The chain employs TRBV27 and TRBJ2-7; D not certain. The sequence was collected from a man aged 18 to 30 in good health. Some clones in this sample may be carry-over from other donors' samples. The CDR3 region has the DNA TGTGCCAGCGGTAATATTTTCTACGAGCAGTACTTC. This gives the protein CASGNIFYEQYF.